A single sample gave rise to the 26 T cell receptor beta chains below, sequenced in a study of T cell responses to AZD1222 COVID-19 vaccine. Only in-frame clones appear in the TCRdb table, and some are missing; sequencing was by immunoSEQ multiplex PCR. The sample consists of 90,000 to 150,000 clones, about 85% of them appearing once. Sequences were derived from peripheral blood, sampled 28 days after the second AZD1222 dose. Receptors originate from an adult who received the AZD1222 COVID-19 vaccine.

The J gene is TRBJ1-2, the V gene TRBV2; D gene unclear. Germline CDR1 reads SNHLY; CDR2 reads FYNNEI. The CDR3 has 12 residues. Trimming removed 6 bases at V and 4 bases at J, with 9 bases between. The CDR3: CASRGGSYGYTF. The DNA for the CDR3 is TGTGCCAGCAGGGGCGGCAGCTATGGCTACACCTTC.

J is TRBJ2-1 and V is TRBV2; perhaps TRBD2 as D (5 bases). Germline values: CDR1 SNHLY, CDR2 FYNNEI. Trimming took 3 bases from V and 1 from J, leaving 16 bases between them. The CDR3 length is 17 residues. The CDR3 region has the DNA TGTGCCAGCAGTGACCCCGCCAGTAGGAGGTCCTACAATGAGCAGTTCTTC. Translation: CASSDPASRRSYNEQFF.

The V gene is TRBV5-1, the J gene TRBJ1-5; no reliable D call. Germline CDR1 is SGHRS and CDR2 is YFSETQ. Trimming cost V 5 bases and J 5 bases, with 11 bases left between them. CDR3 length: 13 residues. As DNA, the CDR3 is TGCGCCAGCAGGTTTGCGGTCGATCAGCCCCAGCATTTT. Translation gives CASRFAVDQPQHF.

This clone has a handful of counts. The chain recombines TRBV19 with TRBJ1-5; D gene unclear. CDR1 and CDR2 (germline): LNHDA, SQIVND (reference sequence). This CDR3 spans 16 amino acids. V lost 8 bases to trimming and J lost 2 bases, with 19 bases between them. The CDR3 nucleotides read TGTGCCAGTTCAACCCGGTCCCTCAAAGGCAATCAGCCCCAGCATTTT. It yields the protein CASSTRSLKGNQPQHF. Using reference TRBV19 and TRBJ1-5 for the parts outside the CDR3, the full variable domain is DGGITQSPKYLFRKEGQNVTLSCEQNLNHDAMYWYRQDPGQGLRLIYYSQIVNDFQKGDIAEGYSVSREKKESFPLTVTSAQKNPTAFYLCASSTRSLKGNQPQHFGDGTRLSIL.

The J gene is TRBJ1-5, the V gene TRBV7-2; tentatively, D is TRBD1 (6 bases). The V end lost 5 bases, the J end lost 0 bases, and 11 bases lay between the germline ends. CDR1 SGHTA and CDR2 FQGNSA come from the germline V gene. The length of the CDR3 is 15 residues. The CDR3 DNA reads TGTGCCAGCAGCCCGGGACACCTTAGCAATCAGCCCCAGCATTTT. Its translation: CASSPGHLSNQPQHF.

The count of this clone is one. This chain joins TRBV19 and TRBJ1-1; D is uncertain. Trimming shortened V by 5 bases and J by 0 bases, and 7 bases separated the two germline ends. CDR3 length: 13 residues. Germline assignment: CDR1 LNHDA and CDR2 SQIVND (reference sequence). The CDR3 DNA is TGTGCCAGTAGTGCTACAGTGAACACTGAAGCTTTCTTT. Its translation: CASSATVNTEAFF.

J is TRBJ1-1 and V is TRBV7-3; D gene ambiguous. V was trimmed by 2 bases and J by 0 bases, leaving 4 bases between them. Germline CDR1 is SGHTA and CDR2 is FQGTGA. CDR3 length equals 13 residues. This chain's CDR3 is CASSLSLNTEAFF. In DNA form, the CDR3 reads TGTGCCAGCAGCTTATCCCTGAACACTGAAGCTTTCTTT. The full variable domain, completed using reference TRBV7-3 and TRBJ1-1, is GAGVSQTPSNKVTEKGKYVELRCDPISGHTALYWYRQSLGQGPEFLIYFQGTGAADDSGLPNDRFFAVRPEGSVSTLKIQRTERGDSAVYLCASSLSLNTEAFFGQGTRLTVV.

The sample holds one count of this clone. The chain carries TRBV4-3 and TRBJ2-3; the match to TRBD1 covers 10 bases. The germline gives CDR1 LGHNA, CDR2 YSLEER. V lost 4 bases to trimming and J lost 5 bases; unmatched junction nucleotides: 6. The CDR3 runs 15 residues. Written as DNA, the CDR3 is TGCGCCAGCAGCCTCAGGACAGGGGGTAAAGATACGCAGTATTTT. This sequence encodes CASSLRTGGKDTQYF.

This rearrangement joins TRBV5-6 to TRBJ1-1; D possibly corresponds to TRBD1 (5 bases). CDR3 length: 13 amino acids. Trimming cost V 0 bases and J 6 bases, with 9 bases left between them. Germline V gene data show CDR1 as SGHDT and CDR2 as YYEEEE. The CDR3 coding sequence is TGTGCCAGCAGCTTGGGGGGCTTTCCTGAAGCTTTCTTT. Its protein is CASSLGGFPEAFF.

The V gene is TRBV7-2, the J gene TRBJ2-7; possible D gene TRBD2, 6 bases. Trimming shortened V by 3 bases and J by 3 bases, and 9 bases separated the two germline ends. CDR1 and CDR2 (germline): SGHTA, FQGNSA. This CDR3 region has 13 residues. The CDR3 DNA reads TGTGCCAGCAGCTTGGAGGAGGGCTACGAGCAGTACTTC. Residues: CASSLEEGYEQYF.

The chain is built from TRBV9 and TRBJ2-2; D is unclear. V shed 5 bases and J shed 1 base, with 12 bases lying between them. CDR1 SGDLS and CDR2 YYNGEE come from the germline V gene. This CDR3 comprises 15 residues. CDR3 nucleotide sequence: TGTGCCAGCAGTACCCCGAATAAGAACACCGGGGAGCTGTTTTTT. Protein sequence: CASSTPNKNTGELFF.

This sequence joins TRBV6-5 and TRBJ1-1; D unclear. This CDR3 is 14 amino acids long. V was clipped by 4 bases and J by 4 bases, with 13 bases between them. Germline V gene lookup returns CDR1 MNHEY and CDR2 SVGAGI. The CDR3 loop is CASSWLGRGTEAFF. The DNA of the CDR3 is TGTGCCAGCAGTTGGTTAGGACGAGGCACTGAAGCTTTCTTT.

This chain joins TRBV4-3 and TRBJ1-2; weak D call: TRBD1 (5 bases). With 4 bases removed from V and 7 bases from J, the gap between germline ends came to 16 bases. The length of the CDR3 is 14 residues. Germline CDR1 LGHNA, CDR2 YSLEER. CDR3 nucleotides: TGCGCCAGCAGCCCGGGGAGGCCAGGGAGTGGCTACACCTTC. Encoded protein: CASSPGRPGSGYTF.

This clone was observed a handful of times. The chain carries TRBV9 and TRBJ2-3; no clear D. V was shortened by 2 bases and J by 4 bases, with 14 bases between the two germline ends. Per the germline V gene, CDR1 is SGDLS and CDR2 is YYNGEE. The CDR3 runs to 15 residues. Here the CDR3 reads CASSVRPRGPDTQYF. CDR3 nucleotides: TGTGCCAGCAGCGTCCGACCCCGAGGACCAGATACGCAGTATTTT.

Only one count was recorded for this clone. The J gene is TRBJ2-1, the V gene TRBV7-3; possibly TRBD2 for D (6 bases). This CDR3 has 14 amino acids. The V and J ends lost 0 bases and 12 bases respectively, with 15 bases between them. Looked up from germline, CDR1 is SGHTA and CDR2 is FQGTGA. The CDR3 spells CASSLTHGTERQFF. CDR3 DNA: TGTGCCAGCAGCTTAACCCACGGGACTGAAAGGCAGTTCTTC.

The gene calls are TRBV11-2 and TRBJ1-5, with D unclear. The V gene lost 4 bases and the J gene lost 1 base, with 8 bases spanning the gap. Germline CDR1 SGHAT, CDR2 FQNNGV. There are 14 residues in the CDR3. The CDR3 loop reads CASSSEGSNQPQHF. In DNA form, the CDR3 reads TGTGCCAGCAGCTCGGAAGGGAGCAATCAGCCCCAGCATTTT. The complete variable domain, with remaining parts taken from reference TRBV11-2 and TRBJ1-5, reads EAGVAQSPRYKIIEKRQSVAFWCNPISGHATLYWYQQILGQGPKLLIQFQNNGVVDDSQLPKDRFSAERLKGVDSTLKIQPAKLEDSAVYLCASSSEGSNQPQHFGDGTRLSIL.

The CDR3 loop reads CASSSRHQGGNEQFF. The CDR3 coding sequence is TGTGCCAGCAGCTCCCGACATCAGGGAGGCAATGAGCAGTTCTTC. The gene calls are TRBV11-1 and TRBJ2-1; the D gene is possibly TRBD2 (6 bases). The V gene's germline CDR1 is SGHAT and CDR2 FQDESV (reference sequence). V was clipped by 4 bases and J by 6 bases, with 16 bases between them. This CDR3 is built from 15 residues.

The chain has TRBV18 and TRBJ1-1; 9 bases map to TRBD1. The V gene end was trimmed by 4 bases and the J gene end by 2 bases; junction bases not matched to a gene: 5. Germline assignment: CDR1 KGHSH and CDR2 LQKENI. The CDR3 extends over 15 amino acids. The CDR3 sequence: CASSQQTGGNTEAFF. CDR3 sequence (DNA): TGTGCCAGCTCACAACAGACAGGGGGAAACACTGAAGCTTTCTTT.

V gene TRBV6-2 or TRBV6-3 combines with J gene TRBJ2-5, with a possible D match to TRBD1 (5 bases). Germline loops: CDR1 MNHEY, CDR2 SVGEGT. This CDR3 is 16 amino acids long. Trimming stripped 2 bases from V and 5 bases from J, with 18 bases between. The CDR3 reads CASSYQRTYEGETQYF. In DNA, the CDR3 is TGTGCCAGCAGTTACCAAAGGACATATGAAGGGGAGACCCAGTACTTC.

The genes are TRBV18 and TRBJ2-2; the match to TRBD2 covers 14 bases. Germline trimming cut 1 base from V and 2 bases from J; bases unmatched to any gene: 3. Germline CDR1 reads KGHSH; CDR2 reads LQKENI. This CDR3 is built from 18 residues. As DNA, the CDR3 is TGTGCCAGCTCACCACGGACTAGCGGGGGGCCTAACACCGGGGAGCTGTTTTTT. It codes for CASSPRTSGGPNTGELFF. Full variable domain (outside the CDR3, taken from reference TRBV18 and TRBJ2-2): NAGVMQNPRHLVRRRGQEARLRCSPMKGHSHVYWYRQLPEEGLKFMVYLQKENIIDESGMPKERFSAEFPKEGPSILRIQQVVRGDSAAYFCASSPRTSGGPNTGELFFGEGSRLTVL.

This clone was counted once. This sequence joins TRBV27 and TRBJ1-1; D is unclear. The CDR3 totals 14 residues. CDR1 MNHEY and CDR2 SMNVEV come from the germline V gene (reference sequence). V lost 6 bases, J lost 2 bases, and 13 bases lay in between. CDR3 sequence reads: CASSITATNTEAFF. As DNA, the CDR3 is TGTGCCAGCAGCATAACAGCGACAAACACTGAAGCTTTCTTT.

The V gene is TRBV28, the J gene TRBJ1-5, with D unresolved. CDR3 size: 12 residues. The germline V gene encodes CDR1 MDHEN and CDR2 SYDVKM. The ends were cut back, 2 bases at V and 9 bases at J, with 8 bases in the middle. Here the CDR3 DNA reads TGTGCCAGCAGTTTAGTGGGGTCGCCCCAGCATTTT. Amino acid sequence: CASSLVGSPQHF.

This rearrangement joins TRBV10-3 to TRBJ1-2; weak D call: TRBD1 (5 bases). In germline, CDR1 is ENHRY, CDR2 SYGVKD. Trimming removed 8 bases from V and 4 bases from J, with 17 bases in between. This CDR3 is built from 14 residues. DNA of the CDR3: TGTGCCATCTGGAATCGGGGCTGGGGCTATGGCTACACCTTC. Translating gives CAIWNRGWGYGYTF.

The V and J genes are TRBV4-2 and TRBJ1-5, with 7 bases aligning to TRBD1. J was trimmed by 5 bases and V by 3 bases; bases with no gene match: 7. CDR3 size: 15 residues. The germline V gene encodes CDR1 LGHNA and CDR2 YNFKEQ. The CDR3 sequence is CASSHRQGADQPQHF. The CDR3, as DNA: TGTGCCAGCAGCCACAGACAGGGTGCGGATCAGCCCCAGCATTTT.

This CDR3 reads CASSPPSGSETQYF. CDR3 nucleotides: TGTGCCAGCTCACCACCGTCAGGGTCAGAGACCCAGTACTTC. The rearrangement links TRBV18 to TRBJ2-5; perhaps TRBD1 as D (5 bases). V lost 0 bases and J lost 4, with 9 bases in between. The CDR3 extends over 14 amino acids. Germline CDR1 and CDR2: KGHSH and LQKENI.

This clone was picked up one time. The gene calls are TRBV4-1 and TRBJ1-5; tentatively, D is TRBD1 (5 bases). There are 12 residues in the CDR3. Trimming took 11 bases from V and 2 from J, leaving 10 bases between them. The germline CDR1 and CDR2 sequences are MGHRA and YSYEKL. CDR3: CAGEGGNQPQHF. CDR3 DNA: TGCGCCGGAGAAGGGGGCAATCAGCCCCAGCATTTT.